Given below is one TCR beta chain in context. This sample is part of a study of shared T cell receptors in the human thymus. The repertoire was sequenced with immunoSEQ multiplex PCR; TCRdb's copy has only in-frame clones and lacks some. The profile shows hundreds of thousands of clones, 87% of them singletons. The data were also submitted as part of a second study, on human thymus T cells. From that second work: Resections that were taken during corrective heart surgery supplied the thymus tissue. Biased V and J segment usage appeared in thymus and peripheral blood. Unrelated individuals were reported by related research to share highly overlapping thymic repertoires.

The sample comprised thymocytes. The source is a boy under two years old with a congenital heart defect.

The CDR3: CASSSYRAPSEQYF. The CDR3, as DNA: TGTGCCAGCAGTTCGTACAGGGCGCCCTCCGAGCAGTACTTC. This chain links TRBV27 with TRBJ2-7; D is possibly TRBD1 (6 bases). V was pared by 4 bases and J by 6 bases, with 16 bases between. Per the germline V gene, CDR1 is MNHEY and CDR2 is SMNVEV (reference sequence). The CDR3 length is 14 residues.